These T cell receptor beta chains were read from a single sample in a study of cytomegalovirus exposure and HLA in healthy donors. TCRdb's copy holds only in-frame clones and misses some; the assay was immunoSEQ multiplex PCR. The top ten clones hold 3.6% of a sample with more than 80,000 clones, under 80% of them seen once. Sequencing input: PBMCs. The receptor source for this set is a man between 60 and 70 years old in good health and CMV-seronegative. CDR3s include the opening cysteine and the closing phenylalanine or tryptophan. D genes are given only for firm matches. Expanded clones get a size class; other rows say once, few or many, or leave the size out.

j_gene	d_gene	abundance	v_gene	CDR3aa	CDR3nt
TRBJ2-3	TRBD2	NA	TRBV19	CASSKSRTSQSTDTQYF	TGTGCCAGTAGTAAATCCCGGACTAGTCAGAGCACAGATACGCAGTATTTT
TRBJ1-2	NA	NA	TRBV7-2	CASSPDSGWTGYTF	TGTGCCAGCAGCCCTGATAGCGGGTGGACTGGCTACACCTTC
TRBJ2-1	NA	NA	TRBV6-4	CASSAGQYDYNEQFF	TGTGCCAGCAGTGCTGGACAGTACGACTACAATGAGCAGTTCTTC
TRBJ2-5	NA	NA	TRBV19	CASSIRSRVRRVETQYF	TGTGCCAGTAGTATTCGTAGCAGGGTCCGACGGGTAGAGACCCAGTACTTC
TRBJ2-1	NA	NA	TRBV5-1	CASSLGTGTYNEQFF	TGCGCCAGCAGCTTGGGTACGGGGACCTACAATGAGCAGTTCTTC
TRBJ1-2	TRBD1	NA	TRBV7-2	CASSSRGQGAVGYTF	TGTGCCAGCAGCTCCAGAGGACAGGGGGCGGTTGGTTACACCTTC
TRBJ2-3	TRBD2	NA	TRBV30	CARDGAGGLADTQYF	TGTGCCAGGGATGGGGCGGGGGGGCTCGCAGATACGCAGTATTTT
TRBJ2-7	NA	NA	TRBV2	CASSDDTSYEQYF	TGTGCCAGCAGTGATGACACCTCCTACGAGCAGTACTTC
TRBJ1-1	TRBD1	NA	TRBV5-3	CARSRGLTDWDTEAFF	TGTGCCAGAAGCAGGGGGCTGACAGATTGGGACACTGAAGCTTTCTTT
TRBJ2-3	NA	once	TRBV27	CASSLYPRGTDTQYF	TGTGCCAGCAGTTTATACCCGCGGGGCACAGATACGCAGTATTTT
TRBJ2-1	TRBD2	NA	TRBV5-1	CASSDWTRGGGKQEQFF	TGCGCCAGCAGCGATTGGACTCGGGGGGGCGGGAAGCAGGAGCAGTTCTTC
TRBJ2-3	NA	NA	TRBV5-1	CASSLGAVDTQYF	TGCGCCAGCAGCTTGGGGGCCGTAGATACGCAGTATTTT
TRBJ1-5	TRBD1	NA	TRBV5-1	CASSSTGGNQPQHF	TGCGCCAGCAGCTCCACAGGGGGCAATCAGCCCCAGCATTTT
TRBJ2-5	NA	NA	TRBV9	CASSGGIQETQYF	TGTGCCAGCAGCGGCGGGATCCAAGAGACCCAGTACTTC
TRBJ1-2	NA	NA	TRBV7-9	CASSLARGGSYGYTF	TGTGCCAGCAGCTTAGCGCGTGGGGGCAGCTATGGCTACACCTTC
TRBJ1-1	NA	NA	TRBV6-6	CASSKSVDRRDTEAFF	TGTGCCAGCAGCAAAAGCGTGGACAGAAGGGACACTGAAGCTTTCTTT
TRBJ1-1	NA	NA	TRBV5-1	CASSLGQIRFEAFF	TGCGCCAGCAGCTTGGGACAGATAAGATTTGAAGCTTTCTTT
TRBJ1-1	NA	once	TRBV2	CAYRGQPNTEAFF	TGTGCCTACCGCGGGCAGCCGAACACTGAAGCTTTCTTT
TRBJ2-1	NA	once	TRBV5-1	CASSLVGKGTLPLRDEQFF	TGCGCCAGCAGCTTGGTCGGGAAGGGGACTCTGCCCCTAAGGGATGAGCAGTTCTTC
TRBJ1-5	TRBD1	NA	TRBV30	CAWSGQGPIVPQHF	TGTGCCTGGTCGGGACAGGGACCCATCGTGCCCCAGCATTTT
TRBJ1-4	NA	once	TRBV19	CASSMLRGTELFF	TGTGCCAGTAGTATGCTTAGGGGTACGGAACTGTTTTTT
TRBJ2-6	NA	NA	TRBV2	CASSATALFISGANVLTF	TGTGCCAGCAGTGCGACAGCCCTCTTTATCTCTGGGGCCAACGTCCTGACTTTC
TRBJ2-5	TRBD2	NA	TRBV6-5	CASRSTGTRGETQYF	TGTGCCAGCAGATCCACCGGGACTAGGGGAGAGACCCAGTACTTC
TRBJ1-5	TRBD1	few	TRBV9	CASSTGEGSNQPQHF	TGTGCCAGCTCTACAGGGGAAGGGAGCAATCAGCCCCAGCATTTT
TRBJ2-3	NA	once	TRBV4-3	CASSQARQNTDTQYF	TGCGCCAGCAGCCAAGCTAGGCAGAACACAGATACGCAGTATTTT
TRBJ2-5	TRBD1	NA	TRBV9	CASGTGGLETQYF	TGTGCAAGCGGTACAGGGGGCTTGGAGACCCAGTACTTC
TRBJ1-5	NA	once	TRBV4-2	CASSQDLGGLNQPQHF	TGTGCCAGCAGCCAAGATCTGGGGGGGCTGAATCAGCCCCAGCATTTT
TRBJ2-3	TRBD2	NA	TRBV7-6	CASSLAIISGGAGDTQYF	TGTGCCAGCAGCTTAGCGATAATCAGCGGGGGGGCCGGAGATACGCAGTATTTT
TRBJ1-4	TRBD1	NA	TRBV5-1	CASSRTGTTNEKLFF	TGCGCCAGCAGCAGGACAGGCACAACTAATGAAAAACTGTTTTTT
TRBJ2-5	TRBD1	once	TRBV5-6	CASSLQGDLAETQYF	TGTGCCAGCAGCTTGCAGGGGGATTTGGCAGAGACCCAGTACTTC
TRBJ1-2	NA	NA	TRBV6-1	CASSEVKGPGYGYTF	TGTGCCAGCAGTGAAGTCAAGGGGCCAGGCTATGGCTACACCTTC